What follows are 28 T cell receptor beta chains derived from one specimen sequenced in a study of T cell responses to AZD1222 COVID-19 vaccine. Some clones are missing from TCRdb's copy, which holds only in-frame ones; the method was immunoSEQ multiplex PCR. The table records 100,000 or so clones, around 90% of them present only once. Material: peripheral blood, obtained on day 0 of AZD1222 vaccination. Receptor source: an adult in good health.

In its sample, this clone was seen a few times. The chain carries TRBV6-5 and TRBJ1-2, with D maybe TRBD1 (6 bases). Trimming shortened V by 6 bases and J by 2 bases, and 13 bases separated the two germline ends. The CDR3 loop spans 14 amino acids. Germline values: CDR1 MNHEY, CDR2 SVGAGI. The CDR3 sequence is CASSRETGNYGYTF. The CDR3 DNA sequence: TGTGCCAGCAGCCGAGAAACAGGGAACTATGGCTACACCTTC.

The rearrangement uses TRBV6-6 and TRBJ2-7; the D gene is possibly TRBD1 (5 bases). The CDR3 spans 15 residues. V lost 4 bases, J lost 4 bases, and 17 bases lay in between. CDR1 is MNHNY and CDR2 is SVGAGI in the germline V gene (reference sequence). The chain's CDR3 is CASSSREGLRYEQYF. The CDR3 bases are TGTGCCAGCAGTTCCAGGGAAGGCCTTCGGTACGAGCAGTACTTC.

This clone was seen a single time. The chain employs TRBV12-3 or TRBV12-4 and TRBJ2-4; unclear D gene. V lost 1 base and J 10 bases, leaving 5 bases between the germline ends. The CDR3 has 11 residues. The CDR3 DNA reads TGTGCCAGCAGTTTAGAGAGAATTCAGTACTTC. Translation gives CASSLERIQYF.

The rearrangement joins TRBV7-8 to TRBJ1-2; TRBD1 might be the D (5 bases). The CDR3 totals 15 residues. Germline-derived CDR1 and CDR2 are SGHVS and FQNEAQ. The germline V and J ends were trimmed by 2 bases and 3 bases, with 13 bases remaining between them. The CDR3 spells CASSLWGDRYYGYTF. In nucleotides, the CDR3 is TGTGCCAGCAGCTTATGGGGGGACCGATACTATGGCTACACCTTC.

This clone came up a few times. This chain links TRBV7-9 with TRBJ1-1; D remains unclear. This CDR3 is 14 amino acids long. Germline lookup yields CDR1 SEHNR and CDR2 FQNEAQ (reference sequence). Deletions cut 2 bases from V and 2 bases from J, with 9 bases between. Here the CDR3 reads CASSLNSYNTEAFF. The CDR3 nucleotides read TGTGCCAGCAGCTTAAACAGTTATAACACTGAAGCTTTCTTT.

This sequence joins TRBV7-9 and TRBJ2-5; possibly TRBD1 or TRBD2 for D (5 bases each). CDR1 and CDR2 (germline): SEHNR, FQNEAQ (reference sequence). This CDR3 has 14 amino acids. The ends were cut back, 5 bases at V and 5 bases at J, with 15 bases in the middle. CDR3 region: CASSQAGGWETQYF. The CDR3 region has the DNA TGTGCCAGCAGCCAAGCTGGGGGATGGGAGACCCAGTACTTC.

CDR3: CASSLAGPDNEQFF. Written as DNA, the CDR3 is TGTGCCAGCAGCTTAGCGGGCCCGGACAATGAGCAGTTCTTC. The rearrangement joins TRBV7-9 to TRBJ2-1; unclear D gene. Germline values: CDR1 SEHNR, CDR2 FQNEAQ (reference sequence). Trimming took 0 bases from V and 5 from J, leaving 8 bases between them. CDR3 length equals 14 residues.

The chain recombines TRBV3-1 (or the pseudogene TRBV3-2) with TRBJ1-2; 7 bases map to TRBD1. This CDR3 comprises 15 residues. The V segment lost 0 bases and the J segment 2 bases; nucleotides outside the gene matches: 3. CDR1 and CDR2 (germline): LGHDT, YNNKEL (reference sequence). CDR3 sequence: CASSQEYRGNYGYTF. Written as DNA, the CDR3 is TGTGCCAGCAGCCAAGAATACAGGGGAAACTATGGCTACACCTTC.

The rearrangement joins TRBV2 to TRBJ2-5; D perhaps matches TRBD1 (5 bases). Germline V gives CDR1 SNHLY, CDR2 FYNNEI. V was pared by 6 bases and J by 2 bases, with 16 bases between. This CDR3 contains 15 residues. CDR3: CASSLGQGIQETQYF. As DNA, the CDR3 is TGTGCCAGCAGCCTTGGGCAGGGTATACAAGAGACCCAGTACTTC.

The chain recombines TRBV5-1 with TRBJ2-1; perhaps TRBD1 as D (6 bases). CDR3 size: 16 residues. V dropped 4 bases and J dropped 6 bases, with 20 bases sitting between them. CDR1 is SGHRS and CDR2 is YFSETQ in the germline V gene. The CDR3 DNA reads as TGCGCCAGCAGCCTACTTAAACCGGGACATGGCAATGAGCAGTTCTTC. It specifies CASSLLKPGHGNEQFF.

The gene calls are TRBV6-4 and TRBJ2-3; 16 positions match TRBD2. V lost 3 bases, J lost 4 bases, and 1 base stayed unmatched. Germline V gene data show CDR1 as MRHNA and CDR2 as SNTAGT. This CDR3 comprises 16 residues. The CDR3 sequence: CASSEGLAGGPDTQYF. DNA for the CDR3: TGTGCCAGCAGTGAGGGACTAGCGGGAGGGCCAGATACGCAGTATTTT.

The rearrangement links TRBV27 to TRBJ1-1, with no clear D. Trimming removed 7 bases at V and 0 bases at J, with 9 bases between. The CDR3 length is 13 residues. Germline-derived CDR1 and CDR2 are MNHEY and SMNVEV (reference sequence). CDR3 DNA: TGTGCCAGCATGCGGATACTGAACACTGAAGCTTTCTTT. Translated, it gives CASMRILNTEAFF.

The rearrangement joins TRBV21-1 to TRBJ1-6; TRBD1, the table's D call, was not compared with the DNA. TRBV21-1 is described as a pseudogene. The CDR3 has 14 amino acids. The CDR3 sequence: CASSNRGRNSPLHF. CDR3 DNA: TGTGCCAGCAGCAACAGGGGGCGTAATTCACCCCTCCACTTT.

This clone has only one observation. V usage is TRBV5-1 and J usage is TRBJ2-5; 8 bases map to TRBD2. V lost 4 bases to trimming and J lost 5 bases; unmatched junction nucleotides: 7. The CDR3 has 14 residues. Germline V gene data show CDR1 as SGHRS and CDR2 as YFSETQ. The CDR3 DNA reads TGCGCCAGCAGCGGAATAGCGGGGAGGGAGACCCAGTACTTC. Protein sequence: CASSGIAGRETQYF.

CDR3 sequence (DNA): TGTGCCAGCAGCTTGGAACCTTCGGGGATCTACGAGCAGTACTTC. This sequence encodes CASSLEPSGIYEQYF. The rearrangement uses TRBV5-8 and TRBJ2-7, with D possibly being TRBD2 (5 bases). CDR3 length: 15 residues. V gave up 0 bases and J gave up 3 bases, with 13 bases separating them. CDR1 SGHTS and CDR2 YDEGEE come from the germline V gene.

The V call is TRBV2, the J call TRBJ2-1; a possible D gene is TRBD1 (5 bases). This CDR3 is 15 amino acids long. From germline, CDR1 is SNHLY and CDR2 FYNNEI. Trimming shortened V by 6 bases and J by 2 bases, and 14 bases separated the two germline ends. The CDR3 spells CASSQRPGTYNEQFF. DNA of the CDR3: TGTGCCAGCAGCCAAAGGCCAGGGACCTACAATGAGCAGTTCTTC.

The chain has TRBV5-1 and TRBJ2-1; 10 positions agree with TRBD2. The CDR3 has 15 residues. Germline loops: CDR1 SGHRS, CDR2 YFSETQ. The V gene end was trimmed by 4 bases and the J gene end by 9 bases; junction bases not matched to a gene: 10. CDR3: CASSMPGLASSEQFF. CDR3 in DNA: TGCGCCAGCAGCATGCCGGGACTAGCGTCGAGTGAGCAGTTCTTC.

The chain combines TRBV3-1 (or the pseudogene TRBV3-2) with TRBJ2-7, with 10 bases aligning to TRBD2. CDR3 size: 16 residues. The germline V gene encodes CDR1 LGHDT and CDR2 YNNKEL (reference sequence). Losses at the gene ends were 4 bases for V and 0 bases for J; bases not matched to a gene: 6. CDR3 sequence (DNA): TGTGCCAGCAGCCCAACCCCTAGCGGGAGCTCCTACGAGCAGTACTTC. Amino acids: CASSPTPSGSSYEQYF.

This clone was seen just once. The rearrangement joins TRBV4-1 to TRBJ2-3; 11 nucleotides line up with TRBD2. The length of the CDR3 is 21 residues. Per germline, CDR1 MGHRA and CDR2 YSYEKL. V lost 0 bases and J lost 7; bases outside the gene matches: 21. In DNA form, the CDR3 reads TGCGCCAGCAGCCAAGACGTCCTTAGGGCTAGCGGGGGGCGGGGGGAATATACGCAGTATTTT. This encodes CASSQDVLRASGGRGEYTQYF.

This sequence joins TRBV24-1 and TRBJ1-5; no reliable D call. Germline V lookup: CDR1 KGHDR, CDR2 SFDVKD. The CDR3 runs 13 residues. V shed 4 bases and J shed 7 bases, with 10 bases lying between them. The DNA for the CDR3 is TGTGCCACCAGTGACTCCGTAGGACAGCCCCAGCATTTT. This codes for CATSDSVGQPQHF.

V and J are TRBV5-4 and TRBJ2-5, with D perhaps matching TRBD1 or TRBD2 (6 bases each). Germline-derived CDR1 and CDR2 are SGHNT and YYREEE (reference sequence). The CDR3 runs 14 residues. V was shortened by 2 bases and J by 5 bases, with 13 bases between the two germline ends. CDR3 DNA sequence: TGTGCCAGCAGCTTTAGGGGGGTTGGGGAGACCCAGTACTTC. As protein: CASSFRGVGETQYF.

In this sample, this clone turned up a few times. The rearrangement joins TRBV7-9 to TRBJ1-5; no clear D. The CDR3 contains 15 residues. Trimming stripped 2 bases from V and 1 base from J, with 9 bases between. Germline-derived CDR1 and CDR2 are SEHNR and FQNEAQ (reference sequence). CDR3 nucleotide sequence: TGTGCCAGCAGCTTAAGCACTCTGAGCAATCAGCCCCAGCATTTT. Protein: CASSLSTLSNQPQHF.

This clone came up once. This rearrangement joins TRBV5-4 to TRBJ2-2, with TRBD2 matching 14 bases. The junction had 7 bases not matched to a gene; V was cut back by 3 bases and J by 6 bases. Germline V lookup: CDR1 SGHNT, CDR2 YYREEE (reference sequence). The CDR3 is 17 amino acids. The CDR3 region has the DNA TGTGCCAGCAGCTCTGGGACTAGCGGGAGTGTTGCCGGGGAGCTGTTTTTT. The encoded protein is CASSSGTSGSVAGELFF.

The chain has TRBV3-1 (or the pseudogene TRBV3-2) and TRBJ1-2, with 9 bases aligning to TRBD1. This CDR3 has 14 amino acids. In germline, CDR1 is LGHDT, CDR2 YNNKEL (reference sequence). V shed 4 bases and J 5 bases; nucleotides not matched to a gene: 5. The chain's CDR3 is CASSRGTGLYGYTF. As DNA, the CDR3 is TGTGCCAGCAGCCGCGGGACAGGGTTGTATGGCTACACCTTC.

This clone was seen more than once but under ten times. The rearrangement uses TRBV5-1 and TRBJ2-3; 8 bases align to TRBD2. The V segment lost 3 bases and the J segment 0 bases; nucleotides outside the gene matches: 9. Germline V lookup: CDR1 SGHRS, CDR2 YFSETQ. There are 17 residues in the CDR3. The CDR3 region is CASSSKISGVSTDTQYF. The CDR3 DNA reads TGCGCCAGCAGCTCGAAAATTAGCGGGGTGAGCACAGATACGCAGTATTTT.

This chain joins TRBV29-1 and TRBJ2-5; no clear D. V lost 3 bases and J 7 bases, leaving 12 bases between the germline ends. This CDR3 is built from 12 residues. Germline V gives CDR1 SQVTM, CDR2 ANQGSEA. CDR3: CSVDGPSGTQYF. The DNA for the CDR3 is TGCAGCGTTGACGGCCCCTCTGGGACCCAGTACTTC.

The CDR3 loop is CASSSTGVVGETQYF. The CDR3 nucleotides are TGCGCCAGCAGCTCGACAGGGGTCGTTGGAGAGACCCAGTACTTC. The gene calls are TRBV5-1 and TRBJ2-5; 8 bases are a match to TRBD1. The CDR3 consists of 15 residues. The ends lost 3 bases at V and 4 bases at J; junction bases unmatched: 8. Germline CDR1 is SGHRS and CDR2 is YFSETQ. Full variable domain (rest looked up from reference TRBV5-1 and TRBJ2-5): KAGVTQTPRYLIKTRGQQVTLSCSPISGHRSVSWYQQTPGQGLQFLFEYFSETQRNKGNFPGRFSGRQFSNSRSEMNVSTLELGDSALYLCASSSTGVVGETQYFGPGTRLLVL.

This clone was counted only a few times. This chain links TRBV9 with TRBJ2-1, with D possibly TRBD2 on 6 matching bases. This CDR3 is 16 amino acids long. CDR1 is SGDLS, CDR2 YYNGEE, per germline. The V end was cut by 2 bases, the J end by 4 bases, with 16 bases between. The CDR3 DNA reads TGTGCCAGCAGCGTTTCAATGCGGGATATTTACAATGAGCAGTTCTTC. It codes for CASSVSMRDIYNEQFF.